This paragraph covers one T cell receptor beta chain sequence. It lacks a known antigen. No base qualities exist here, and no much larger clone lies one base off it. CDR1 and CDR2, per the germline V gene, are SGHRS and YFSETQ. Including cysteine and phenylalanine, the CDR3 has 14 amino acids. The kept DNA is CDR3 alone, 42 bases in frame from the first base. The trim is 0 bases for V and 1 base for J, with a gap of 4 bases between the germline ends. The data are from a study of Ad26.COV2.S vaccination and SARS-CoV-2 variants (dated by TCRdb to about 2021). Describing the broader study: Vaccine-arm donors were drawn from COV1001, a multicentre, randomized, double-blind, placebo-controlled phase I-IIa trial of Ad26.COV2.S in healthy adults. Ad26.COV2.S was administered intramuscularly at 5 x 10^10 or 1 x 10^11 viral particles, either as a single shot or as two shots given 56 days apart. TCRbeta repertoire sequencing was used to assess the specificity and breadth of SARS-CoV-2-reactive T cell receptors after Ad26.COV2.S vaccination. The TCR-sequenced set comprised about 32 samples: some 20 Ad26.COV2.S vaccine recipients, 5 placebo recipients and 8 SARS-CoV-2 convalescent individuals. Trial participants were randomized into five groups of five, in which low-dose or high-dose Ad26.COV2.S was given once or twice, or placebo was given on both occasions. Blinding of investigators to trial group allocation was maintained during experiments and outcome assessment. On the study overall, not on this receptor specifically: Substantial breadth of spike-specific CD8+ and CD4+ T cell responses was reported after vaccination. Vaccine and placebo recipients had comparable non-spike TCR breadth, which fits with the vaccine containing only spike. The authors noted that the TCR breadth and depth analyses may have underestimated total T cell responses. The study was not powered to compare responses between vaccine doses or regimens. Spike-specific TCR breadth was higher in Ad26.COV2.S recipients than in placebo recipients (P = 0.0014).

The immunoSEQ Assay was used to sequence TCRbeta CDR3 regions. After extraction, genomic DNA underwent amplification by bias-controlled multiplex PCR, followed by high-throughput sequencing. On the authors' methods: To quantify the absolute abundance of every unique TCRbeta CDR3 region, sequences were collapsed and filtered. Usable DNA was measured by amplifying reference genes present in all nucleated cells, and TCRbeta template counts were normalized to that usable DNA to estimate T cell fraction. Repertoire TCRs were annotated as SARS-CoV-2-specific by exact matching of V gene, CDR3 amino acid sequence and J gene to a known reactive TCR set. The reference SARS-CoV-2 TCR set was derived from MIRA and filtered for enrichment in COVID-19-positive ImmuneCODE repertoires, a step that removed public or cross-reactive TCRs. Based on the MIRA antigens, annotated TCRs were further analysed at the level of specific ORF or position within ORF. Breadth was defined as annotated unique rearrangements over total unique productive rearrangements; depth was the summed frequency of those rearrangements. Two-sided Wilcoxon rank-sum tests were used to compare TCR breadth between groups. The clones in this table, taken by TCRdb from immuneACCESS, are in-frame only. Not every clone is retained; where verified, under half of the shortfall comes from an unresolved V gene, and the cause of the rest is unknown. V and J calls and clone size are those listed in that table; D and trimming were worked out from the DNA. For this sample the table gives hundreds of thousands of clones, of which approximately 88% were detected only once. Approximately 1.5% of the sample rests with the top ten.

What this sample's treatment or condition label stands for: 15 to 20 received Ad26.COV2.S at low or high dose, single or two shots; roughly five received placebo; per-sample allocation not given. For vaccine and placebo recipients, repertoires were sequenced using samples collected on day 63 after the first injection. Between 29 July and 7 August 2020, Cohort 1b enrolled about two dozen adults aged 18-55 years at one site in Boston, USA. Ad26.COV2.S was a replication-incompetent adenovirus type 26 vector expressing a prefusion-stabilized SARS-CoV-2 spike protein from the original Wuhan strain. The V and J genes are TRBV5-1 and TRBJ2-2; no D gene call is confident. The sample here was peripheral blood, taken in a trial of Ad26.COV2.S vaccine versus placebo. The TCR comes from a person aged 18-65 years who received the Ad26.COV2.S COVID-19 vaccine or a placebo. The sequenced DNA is TGCGCCAGCAGCTTGGATATGAACACCGGGGAGCTGTTTTTT. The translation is CASSLDMNTGELFF.